The T cell receptor beta chain described here comes from a study of blood T cell repertoires in COVID-19. Clones were read by immunoSEQ multiplex PCR, and TCRdb kept only the in-frame ones, dropping some. The sample holds 100,000 or so clones, under 75% seen once. After removal of 6 bases from V and 10 bases from J, the junction contained 14 bases not matched to a gene. CDR1 is SNHLY, CDR2 FYNNEI, per germline. The CDR3 length is 15 residues. What was sequenced was peripheral blood. The rearrangement links TRBV2 to TRBJ2-1; 8 bases are shared with TRBD2. The TCR was taken from an elderly man with acute or convalescent COVID-19. This CDR3 reads CASRGGLVGRSEQFF. For the CDR3, the DNA is TGTGCCAGCAGGGGGGGACTAGTCGGTCGGAGCGAGCAGTTCTTC.